A single sample is the source of the 23 T cell receptor beta chains below, sequenced in a study of CD8 T cells in ankylosing spondylitis. Using its own MiXCR run on the 5' RACE reads, TCRdb lists one record per CDR3 protein. Of about 130,000 distinct CDR3 sequences listed, 9.5% to 12% were seen once; the top ten hold about 4%. Material: blood, either unsorted or a sorted T cell fraction (not recorded which). Receptors originate from a female donor with ankylosing spondylitis or in good health (not recorded which).

This clonotype was seen at least ten times. This chain links TRBV25-1 with TRBJ2-2; a weak D match, TRBD2 (5 bases). V was pared by 4 bases and J by 8 bases, with 8 bases between. The CDR3 spans 12 residues. Germline-derived CDR1 and CDR2 are MGHDK and SYGVNS. CDR3 sequence reads: CASSGGGGELFF. CDR3 in DNA: TGTGCCAGCAGTGGAGGCGGGGGGGAGCTGTTTTTT.

This clonotype was counted many times. The V call is TRBV5-1, the J call TRBJ2-1; 7 bases agree with TRBD2. The CDR3 runs 16 residues. Germline CDR1 reads SGHRS; CDR2 reads YFSETQ. After removal of 0 bases from V and 8 bases from J, the junction contained 11 bases not matched to a gene. This chain's CDR3 is CASSLVGGGSTYEQFF. Here the CDR3 DNA reads TGCGCCAGCAGCTTGGTAGGCGGCGGGAGTACATATGAGCAGTTCTTC.

This clonotype occurred many times. This chain uses TRBV5-1 with TRBJ2-6; D is undetermined. The germline V gene has CDR1 SGHRS and CDR2 YFSETQ. V lost 0 bases and J lost 0, with 7 bases in between. There are 16 residues in the CDR3. The CDR3 sequence is CASSLGGTSGANVLTF. The CDR3 DNA reads as TGCGCCAGCAGCTTGGGTGGTACCTCTGGGGCCAACGTCCTGACTTTC.

Ten or more counts support this clonotype. V and J are TRBV18 and TRBJ1-4, with D maybe TRBD1 (6 bases). V was shortened by 2 bases and J by 3 bases, with 10 bases between the two germline ends. Germline V gene sequence: CDR1 KGHSH, CDR2 LQKENI. This CDR3 has 15 residues. The CDR3 sequence: CASSPTGQANEKLFF. The DNA of the CDR3 is TGTGCCAGCTCACCAACAGGGCAAGCTAATGAAAAACTGTTTTTT.

A remark on this clonotype: A read error may explain this, as a much larger clone is one base away. V and J are TRBV10-2 and TRBJ2-4; 8 bases line up with TRBD1. This CDR3 contains 15 residues. Per germline, CDR1 WSHSY and CDR2 SAAADI. The CDR3 region is CASSSGGSAINIQYF. The CDR3 DNA reads TGCGCCAGCAGTTCAGGGGGCTCGGCCATAAACATTCAGTACTTC.

This clonotype was observed many times. The chain employs TRBV20-1 and TRBJ2-2; TRBD2 matches 8 bases. The V and J ends lost 0 bases and 2 bases, in that order; junction bases with no gene match: 5. Germline V gene lookup returns CDR1 DFQATT and CDR2 SNEGSKA (reference sequence). The CDR3 spans 16 residues. The DNA for the CDR3 is TGCAGTGCTAGAGATGTTAGCGGGATAAACACCGGGGAGCTGTTTTTT. Amino acid sequence: CSARDVSGINTGELFF.

This clonotype occurred many times. One end of the junction varies from germline; a read error may be responsible. The J gene is TRBJ2-7, the V gene TRBV7-2; D gene unclear. Germline CDR1 reads SGHTA; CDR2 reads FQGNSA. CDR3 length: 12 amino acids. The CDR3 loop is CASSPGLSRSFF. The CDR3 DNA sequence: TGTGCCAGCAGCCCCGGTTTGAGTAGGAGCTTCTTC.

This clonotype was detected ten times or more. The chain recombines TRBV25-1 with TRBJ2-7; TRBD1 matches at 7 bases. CDR1 and CDR2 (germline): MGHDK, SYGVNS. The CDR3 length is 17 residues. Trimming at V came to 1 base and at J to 0 bases, leaving 9 bases not matched to a gene. CDR3 residues: CASSESLGDSLSYEQYF. CDR3 DNA: TGTGCCAGCAGTGAATCCTTGGGGGACAGCCTCTCCTACGAGCAGTACTTC.

This clonotype was detected ten times or more. The chain employs TRBV12-3 or TRBV12-4 and TRBJ1-5; D not certain. The CDR3 length is 14 residues. The V end lost 4 bases, the J end lost 7 bases, and 14 bases lay between the germline ends. CDR3 DNA sequence: TGTGCCAGCAGTTCCCGGCCGGGTAACCAGCCCCAGCATTTT. It yields the protein CASSSRPGNQPQHF.

The sample holds many counts of this clonotype. The chain uses TRBV6-1 and TRBJ2-3; D unclear. Trimming removed 1 base from V and 3 bases from J, with 8 bases in between. Germline CDR1 MNHNS, CDR2 SASEGT. The CDR3 loop spans 14 amino acids. The CDR3 region is CASSEGFGTDTQYF. CDR3 bases: TGTGCCAGCAGTGAAGGTTTTGGAACAGATACGCAGTATTTT.

At least ten counts were recorded for this clonotype. The chain carries TRBV5-6 and TRBJ2-1, with 10 nucleotides matching TRBD2. This CDR3 region has 15 residues. Looked up from germline, CDR1 is SGHDT and CDR2 is YYEEEE. The J segment lost 10 bases and the V segment lost 1 base, leaving 8 bases of the junction unmatched. CDR3 sequence: CASSLWGEAGGEQFF. CDR3 DNA sequence: TGTGCCAGCAGCTTGTGGGGTGAAGCGGGAGGGGAGCAGTTCTTC.

The J gene is TRBJ1-5, the V gene TRBV10-2; 10 bases are shared with TRBD1. CDR3 length equals 14 residues. The ends lost 6 bases at V and 6 bases at J; junction bases unmatched: 5. Germline V gene data show CDR1 as WSHSY and CDR2 as SAAADI. The CDR3 sequence: CASSNRDRGQPQHF. The CDR3 DNA sequence: TGCGCCAGCAGCAATCGGGACAGGGGTCAGCCCCAGCATTTT.

V usage is TRBV7-6 and J usage is TRBJ2-2; tentatively, D is TRBD2 (6 bases). CDR1 SGHVS and CDR2 FNYEAQ come from the germline V gene. V was trimmed by 1 base and J by 7 bases, leaving 10 bases between them. The CDR3 consists of 14 residues. The CDR3 spells CASSLDGGVGELFF. CDR3 nucleotides: TGTGCCAGCAGCTTAGACGGCGGGGTCGGGGAGCTGTTTTTT.

The chain links TRBV11-2 to TRBJ2-4; 7 bases match TRBD1. The CDR3 is 20 residues long. The V gene end was trimmed by 2 bases and the J gene end by 0 bases; junction bases not matched to a gene: 16. Germline values: CDR1 SGHAT, CDR2 FQNNGV. The CDR3 region has the DNA TGTGCCAGCAGCTTAAGGGTAGGGGGCTCCGGCCTATTAGCCAAAAACATTCAGTACTTC. Its protein is CASSLRVGGSGLLAKNIQYF. Supplemented by reference TRBV11-2 and TRBJ2-4, the full variable domain reads EAGVAQSPRYKIIEKRQSVAFWCNPISGHATLYWYQQILGQGPKLLIQFQNNGVVDDSQLPKDRFSAERLKGVDSTLKIQPAKLEDSAVYLCASSLRVGGSGLLAKNIQYFGAGTRLSVL.

This clonotype was recorded at least ten times. V and J are TRBV5-1 and TRBJ2-1; D gene ambiguous. V was clipped by 2 bases and J by 8 bases, with 14 bases between them. Germline lookup yields CDR1 SGHRS and CDR2 YFSETQ. The CDR3 extends over 14 amino acids. CDR3 residues: CASSFGMAWDEQFF. As DNA, the CDR3 is TGCGCCAGCAGCTTTGGGATGGCGTGGGATGAGCAGTTCTTC.

The V and J genes are TRBV14 and TRBJ2-1; D call uncertain. V lost 3 bases and J lost 9, with 12 bases in between. Germline CDR1 is SGHDN and CDR2 is FVKESK. CDR3 length: 13 residues. The CDR3 is CASSQGLHSEQFF. CDR3 DNA: TGTGCCAGCAGCCAGGGCCTACATAGTGAGCAGTTCTTC.

This clonotype was seen repeatedly, ten times or more. V usage is TRBV24-1 and J usage is TRBJ1-4; the D is unclear. The CDR3 sequence is 14 residues long. Germline CDR1 is KGHDR and CDR2 is SFDVKD. The ends were cut back, 12 bases at V and 0 bases at J, with 13 bases in the middle. Written as DNA, the CDR3 is TGTGCCCATCTATCGACTGCAACTAATGAAAAACTGTTTTTT. Its protein product is CAHLSTATNEKLFF.

Ten or more counts support this clonotype. V gene TRBV30 combines with J gene TRBJ1-2; D not certain. This CDR3 has 13 residues. Germline V lookup: CDR1 GTSNPN, CDR2 SVGIG (reference sequence). V was cut by 0 bases and J by 9 bases, with 14 bases left in between. CDR3 sequence: CAWSVWSLGSYTF. The CDR3 DNA sequence: TGTGCCTGGAGTGTGTGGAGCCTTGGGAGCTACACCTTC.

This clonotype was counted only a few times. This chain uses TRBV29-1 with TRBJ2-1, with 16 bases that match TRBD2. Looked up from germline, CDR1 is SQVTM and CDR2 is ANQGSEA. Trimming cost V 2 bases and J 4 bases; bases outside gene matches: 2. The CDR3 covers 16 residues. The CDR3 protein is CSVEPGLAGGYNEQFF. The CDR3 nucleotides are TGCAGCGTTGAACCGGGACTAGCGGGAGGGTACAATGAGCAGTTCTTC.

The sample holds many counts of this clonotype. CDR3 loop: CAIRGQSNQPQHF. CDR3 in DNA: TGTGCCATCAGAGGACAGTCCAATCAGCCCCAGCATTTT. This chain links TRBV10-3 with TRBJ1-5, with a possible D match to TRBD1 (6 bases). The CDR3 runs to 13 residues. Germline CDR1 ENHRY, CDR2 SYGVKD. V gave up 6 bases and J gave up 3 bases, with 9 bases separating them.

In this sample, this clonotype turned up many times. The chain recombines TRBV5-1 with TRBJ1-1; 7 bases map to TRBD1. Unmatched junction bases numbered 8, after V lost 4 bases and J lost 5 bases. This CDR3 is 14 amino acids long. Germline assignment: CDR1 SGHRS and CDR2 YFSETQ. The CDR3 here is CASSPTAGGTEAFF. The CDR3 DNA follows: TGCGCCAGCAGCCCAACGGCAGGGGGGACTGAAGCTTTCTTT.

This chain uses TRBV7-2 with TRBJ2-3, with TRBD2 identical over 15 bases. There are 18 residues in the CDR3. Germline values: CDR1 SGHTA, CDR2 FQGNSA. With V trimmed by 3 bases and J by 7 bases, 11 bases remained unmatched. Here the CDR3 reads CASSFAPRGLAGGNTQYF. The CDR3 nucleotides are TGTGCCAGCAGCTTCGCCCCGAGGGGACTAGCGGGAGGAAATACGCAGTATTTT.

In its sample, this clonotype was seen many times. This sequence joins TRBV20-1 and TRBJ2-3; 13 bases are shared with TRBD2. Germline V gene data show CDR1 as DFQATT and CDR2 as SNEGSKA (reference sequence). V was pared by 3 bases and J by 6 bases, with 9 bases of the junction left unmatched. The CDR3 spans 16 residues. In DNA form, the CDR3 reads TGCAGTGCTAGTTCCTCGACTAGCGGGGGGAGGGATACGCAGTATTTT. Its protein product is CSASSSTSGGRDTQYF.